This note documents a single TCR beta chain sequence. Described time point: peripheral blood 6 weeks after treatment start. Locally advanced or metastatic urothelial carcinoma affected all patients. This CDR3 is 15 amino acids long. CDR1 is MNHEY, CDR2 SMNVEV, per germline (reference sequence). Trimming stripped 5 bases from V and 4 bases from J, with 18 bases between. The sample belongs to a study of PD-L1 blockade in urothelial cancer. Study details: Patients initiated atezolizumab in about 2014 at 1,200 mg intravenously every 3 weeks. The number of prior chemotherapy regimens per patient was 0 to 3. Patients with male sex and bladder-origin urothelial cancer accounted for about 85% of the roughly 30 enrolled.

Measured with immunoSEQ multiplex PCR; TCRdb has only the in-frame clones, and not every one. The sample contains about 120,000 clones, roughly 91% of which appear only once. This specimen was PBMCs, taken around atezolizumab (anti-PD-L1) treatment. The receptor was isolated from a man aged 55 to 70 with urothelial cancer. The rearrangement joins TRBV27 to TRBJ2-7; D is possibly TRBD1 (5 bases). In DNA form, the CDR3 reads TGTGCCAGCAGTCTCACAGGCCCCGGTAGGTACGAGCAGTACTTC. It is translated as CASSLTGPGRYEQYF.